This T cell receptor (beta chain) was retrieved from a study of CD8+ T cells in alopecia areata. This CDR3 is 14 amino acids long. With V trimmed by 4 bases and J by 7 bases, 6 bases remained unmatched. The germline CDR1 and CDR2 sequences are SGHDT and YYEEEE. Extraction of RNA preceded its reverse transcription into cDNA, which served as the sequencing template. Sequencing was performed with immunoSEQ multiplex PCR; in TCRdb, only in-frame clones are kept and a portion is missing. In the table there are under 150,000 clones, approximately 60% of which are singletons. The specimen was CD8+ T cells sorted from blood. The chain recombines TRBV5-6 with TRBJ2-5; 11 positions agree with TRBD1. The sequence came from a human donor in good health. Here the CDR3 reads CASSPGTGGRTQYF. In nucleotides, the CDR3 is TGTGCCAGCAGCCCCGGGACAGGGGGGCGGACCCAGTACTTC.